This entry concerns a single T cell receptor beta chain. What it binds is not known. Germline values: CDR1 ENHRY, CDR2 SYGVKD. CDR3 length equals 15 residues. The trim removed 5 bases at V and 5 bases at J, leaving 5 bases unmatched. These data come from a study of T cell responses to AZD1222 COVID-19 vaccine. Study outcomes and limitations: Spike-specific TCR breadth and depth were elevated following two AZD1222 doses.

Method: immunoSEQ multiplex PCR; TCRdb's copy keeps in-frame clones and lacks some. This table has 120,000 to 150,000 clones, 88% appearing once. Samples with a second dose at about 4 or about 12 weeks were pooled together. The chain carries TRBV10-3 and TRBJ1-6; TRBD1 agrees at 8 bases. The source is an adult who received the AZD1222 COVID-19 vaccine. The sequenced sample was peripheral blood, obtained 28 days after the second AZD1222 dose. CDR3 nucleotide sequence: TGTGCCATCAGTACAGGGGGAACCAATAATTCACCCCTCCACTTT. This encodes CAISTGGTNNSPLHF.